This T cell receptor beta chain comes out of a study of OX40 agonist ivuxolimab in advanced cancers. The germline V gene encodes CDR1 ENHRY and CDR2 SYGVKD. J was trimmed by 3 bases and V by 2 bases; bases with no gene match: 6. The CDR3 sequence is 16 residues long. The protocol was immunoSEQ multiplex PCR, while the TCRdb copy is restricted to in-frame clones and leaves out a portion. This table has around 60,000 clones, around 79% appearing once. On this clone itself: The antigen remains undetermined.

Study observations and caveats: Normalized T-cell clonal expansion was also low in some nonresponders.

The receptor's source is an adult with an advanced solid tumor such as melanoma, head and neck, liver or kidney cancer. V gene TRBV10-3 combines with J gene TRBJ2-2, with 7 positions matching TRBD1. Material: CD4+ or CD8+ T cells sorted from blood, obtained in a trial of the OX40 agonist ivuxolimab. The CDR3 bases are TGTGCCATCAGTGAGGACAGGGCCCTCGACACCGGGGAGCTGTTTTTT. Amino acid sequence: CAISEDRALDTGELFF.